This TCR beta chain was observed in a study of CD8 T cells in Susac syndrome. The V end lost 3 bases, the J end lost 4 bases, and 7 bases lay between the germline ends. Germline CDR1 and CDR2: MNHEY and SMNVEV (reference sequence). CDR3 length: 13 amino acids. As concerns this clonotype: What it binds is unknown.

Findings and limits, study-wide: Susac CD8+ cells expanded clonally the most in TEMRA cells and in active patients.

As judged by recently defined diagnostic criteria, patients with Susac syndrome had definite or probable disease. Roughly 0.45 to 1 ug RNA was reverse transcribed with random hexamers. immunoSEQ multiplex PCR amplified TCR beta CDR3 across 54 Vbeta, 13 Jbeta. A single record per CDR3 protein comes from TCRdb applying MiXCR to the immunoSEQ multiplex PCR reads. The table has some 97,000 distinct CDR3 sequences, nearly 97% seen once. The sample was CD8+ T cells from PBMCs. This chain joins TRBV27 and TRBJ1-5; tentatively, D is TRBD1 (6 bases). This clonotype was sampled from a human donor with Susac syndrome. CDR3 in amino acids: CASSFTGNQPQHF. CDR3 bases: TGTGCCAGCAGTTTTACAGGGAATCAGCCCCAGCATTTT.